Presented here are 10 T cell receptor beta chains from one specimen sequenced in a study of blood T cell repertoires in COVID-19. This table comes from immunoSEQ multiplex PCR, and its TCRdb copy is limited to in-frame clones, with some not included. The table records 90,000 to 120,000 clones, 80% to 90% of them present only once. Sample: peripheral blood. These receptors originate from a man between 35 and 55 years old with active or convalescent COVID-19.

The V call is TRBV7-3, the J call TRBJ1-5; 12 bases align to TRBD1. V shed 2 bases, J shed 6 bases, and the junction held 11 bases outside the gene matches. From germline, CDR1 is SGHTA and CDR2 FQGTGA. The CDR3 runs to 18 residues. Here the CDR3 DNA reads TGTGCCAGCAGCTTACCACTACCGGGACAGGGGGCTACTCAGCCCCAGCATTTT. Protein sequence: CASSLPLPGQGATQPQHF.

The J gene is TRBJ2-1, the V gene TRBV29-1; D is possibly TRBD2 (5 bases). Germline V gives CDR1 SQVTM, CDR2 ANQGSEA. V shed 3 bases and J shed 2 bases, with 11 bases lying between them. CDR3 length equals 14 residues. The CDR3: CSVELRGTYNEQFF. In nucleotides, the CDR3 is TGCAGCGTTGAGCTCCGGGGAACCTACAATGAGCAGTTCTTC.

V is TRBV15 and J is TRBJ1-2, with D tentatively TRBD1 (6 bases). V gave up 1 base and J gave up 3 bases, with 15 bases separating them. CDR3 length equals 16 residues. The germline V gene encodes CDR1 LNHNV and CDR2 YYDKDF (reference sequence). The CDR3 sequence: CATSRGYFPGDYGYTF. The CDR3 DNA reads as TGTGCCACCAGCAGAGGGTACTTTCCAGGGGACTATGGCTACACCTTC.

The chain couples TRBV25-1 to TRBJ1-5, with a weak D call TRBD1 (6 bases). The CDR3 sequence is 16 residues long. Germline V CDR1 and CDR2: MGHDK, SYGVNS. Trimming pared 2 bases from V and 2 bases from J, leaving 13 bases between. The CDR3 coding sequence is TGTGCCAGCAGTGAAGCGCGAGGGGGACGCAATCAGCCCCAGCATTTT. This codes for CASSEARGGRNQPQHF.

This clone was recorded only once. The rearrangement links TRBV5-1 to TRBJ1-1; possible D gene TRBD1, 6 bases. CDR1 is SGHRS, CDR2 YFSETQ, per germline. This CDR3 contains 15 residues. The V gene lost 4 bases and the J gene lost 1 base, with 14 bases spanning the gap. Here the CDR3 DNA reads TGCGCCAGCAGCCCCAGACAGGTCTCGAACACTGAAGCTTTCTTT. Its translation: CASSPRQVSNTEAFF.

V usage is TRBV6-6 and J usage is TRBJ2-1, with D possibly being TRBD2 (6 bases). Deletions cut 7 bases from V and 4 bases from J, with 11 bases between. From germline, CDR1 is MNHNY and CDR2 SVGAGI (reference sequence). There are 13 residues in the CDR3. The chain's CDR3 is CASNTAGYNEQFF. The CDR3 coding sequence is TGTGCCAGCAATACGGCGGGATACAATGAGCAGTTCTTC.

This rearrangement joins TRBV7-3 to TRBJ2-7, with TRBD1 matching over 10 bases. The CDR3 totals 17 residues. CDR1 is SGHTA, CDR2 FQGTGA, per germline. With V trimmed by 8 bases and J by 2 bases, 15 bases remained unmatched. Written as DNA, the CDR3 is TGTGCCAGCCGTAGTAGAGTCGGGACAGGGGTTCCCTACGAGCAGTACTTC. Translated: CASRSRVGTGVPYEQYF.

The CDR3 nucleotides read TGTGCCAGCAGTGAATCACTGGCGGGAGAGGCCGAGCAGTACTTC. This encodes CASSESLAGEAEQYF. The chain couples TRBV6-1 to TRBJ2-7, with 7 bases fitting TRBD2. V lost 2 bases, J lost 6 bases, and 10 bases stayed unmatched. CDR1 and CDR2 from the germline V gene are MNHNS and SASEGT. CDR3 length equals 15 residues.

Only one count was recorded for this clone. This chain links TRBV28 with TRBJ2-5; 7 positions agree with TRBD1. The CDR3 length is 13 residues. The V gene's germline CDR1 is MDHEN and CDR2 SYDVKM. The V segment lost 6 bases and the J segment 5 bases; nucleotides outside the gene matches: 6. CDR3 protein: CASSQQGTETQYF. CDR3 DNA sequence: TGTGCCAGCAGCCAACAGGGGACCGAGACCCAGTACTTC.

The V and J genes are TRBV7-8 and TRBJ1-6; 7 nucleotides agree with TRBD1. Germline V CDR1 and CDR2: SGHVS, FQNEAQ. This CDR3 is built from 15 residues. Unmatched junction bases numbered 2, after V lost 0 bases and J lost 6 bases. CDR3 nucleotide sequence: TGTGCCAGCAGCTTAGCGGGGACAGCTAATTCACCCCTCCACTTT. Encoded protein: CASSLAGTANSPLHF.